The 6 T cell receptor beta chains reported below all come from one sample, sequenced in a study of cytomegalovirus exposure and HLA in healthy donors. Vbeta (60) and Jbeta (13) primers were used in the PCR. The method was immunoSEQ multiplex PCR; TCRdb's version includes in-frame clones alone and lacks a portion of them. The table records 150,000 to 200,000 clones, over 75% of them present only once. Material: PBMCs. These receptors all stem from a woman aged 25 to 45 in good health and CMV-seronegative.

The gene calls are TRBV15 and TRBJ2-2; TRBD2 matches 10 bases. The CDR3 has 15 amino acids. The V gene's germline CDR1 is LNHNV and CDR2 YYDKDF (reference sequence). V was clipped by 3 bases and J by 6 bases; unmatched bases: 4. The CDR3 coding sequence is TGTGCCACCAGCAGGGGGACTAGCGTGTCCGGGGAGCTGTTTTTT. Translating gives CATSRGTSVSGELFF.

The chain has TRBV6-6 and TRBJ1-6; TRBD1 might be the D (6 bases). This CDR3 contains 16 residues. Per germline, CDR1 MNHNY and CDR2 SVGAGI (reference sequence). The ends were cut back, 6 bases at V and 1 base at J, with 13 bases in the middle. CDR3 sequence: CASRTQDRSYNSPLHF. For the CDR3, the DNA is TGTGCCAGCAGAACCCAGGACAGATCCTATAATTCACCCCTCCACTTT.

This clone appeared once. This chain links TRBV30 with TRBJ2-1; 7 positions agree with TRBD1. With V trimmed by 3 bases and J by 0 bases, 5 bases remained unmatched. CDR1 is GTSNPN and CDR2 is SVGIG in the germline V gene (reference sequence). The CDR3 spans 15 residues. CDR3 DNA sequence: TGTGCCTGGAGCGTACAGGGGCTCTCCTACAATGAGCAGTTCTTC. The encoded protein is CAWSVQGLSYNEQFF.

This rearrangement joins TRBV6-8 to TRBJ2-7; 13 nucleotides align to TRBD2. Germline CDR1 reads MNHGY; CDR2 reads SAAAGT. V lost 6 bases and J lost 0; bases outside the gene matches: 5. This CDR3 contains 16 residues. CDR3 region: CASRPRTSGSSYEQYF. DNA of the CDR3: TGTGCCAGCAGACCTCGGACTAGCGGGAGCTCCTACGAGCAGTACTTC.

The chain joins TRBV6-5 to TRBJ2-5; D is uncertain. V was shortened by 2 bases and J by 1 base, with 5 bases between the two germline ends. CDR1 MNHEY and CDR2 SVGAGI come from the germline V gene. CDR3 length: 13 amino acids. The CDR3 here is CASSYVRQETQYF. As DNA, the CDR3 is TGTGCCAGCAGTTACGTCCGCCAAGAGACCCAGTACTTC.

V is TRBV9 and J is TRBJ2-7, with TRBD2 matching over 9 bases. CDR3 length equals 16 residues. The V gene end was trimmed by 0 bases and the J gene end by 4 bases; junction bases not matched to a gene: 8. The germline V gene encodes CDR1 SGDLS and CDR2 YYNGEE. The chain's CDR3 is CASSVGVLAGPYEQYF. In DNA, the CDR3 is TGTGCCAGCAGCGTAGGGGTGCTAGCGGGACCGTACGAGCAGTACTTC.